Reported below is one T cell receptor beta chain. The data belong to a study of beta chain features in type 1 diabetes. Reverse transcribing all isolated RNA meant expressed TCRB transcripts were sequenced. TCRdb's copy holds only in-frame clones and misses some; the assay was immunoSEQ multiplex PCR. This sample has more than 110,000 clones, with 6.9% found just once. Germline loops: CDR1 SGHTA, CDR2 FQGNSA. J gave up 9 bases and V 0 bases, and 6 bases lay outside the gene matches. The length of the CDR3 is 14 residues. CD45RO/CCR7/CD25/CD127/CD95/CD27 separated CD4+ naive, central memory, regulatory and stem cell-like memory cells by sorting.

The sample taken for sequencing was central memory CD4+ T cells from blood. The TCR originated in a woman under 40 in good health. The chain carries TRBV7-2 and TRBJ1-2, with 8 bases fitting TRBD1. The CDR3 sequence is CASSLAHQGASYTF. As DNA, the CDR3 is TGTGCCAGCAGCTTAGCGCATCAGGGGGCGAGCTACACCTTC. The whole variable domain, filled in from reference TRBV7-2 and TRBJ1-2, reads GAGVSQSPSNKVTEKGKDVELRCDPISGHTALYWYRQSLGQGLEFLIYFQGNSAPDKSGLPSDRFSAERTGGSVSTLTIQRTQQEDSAVYLCASSLAHQGASYTFGSGTRLTVV.